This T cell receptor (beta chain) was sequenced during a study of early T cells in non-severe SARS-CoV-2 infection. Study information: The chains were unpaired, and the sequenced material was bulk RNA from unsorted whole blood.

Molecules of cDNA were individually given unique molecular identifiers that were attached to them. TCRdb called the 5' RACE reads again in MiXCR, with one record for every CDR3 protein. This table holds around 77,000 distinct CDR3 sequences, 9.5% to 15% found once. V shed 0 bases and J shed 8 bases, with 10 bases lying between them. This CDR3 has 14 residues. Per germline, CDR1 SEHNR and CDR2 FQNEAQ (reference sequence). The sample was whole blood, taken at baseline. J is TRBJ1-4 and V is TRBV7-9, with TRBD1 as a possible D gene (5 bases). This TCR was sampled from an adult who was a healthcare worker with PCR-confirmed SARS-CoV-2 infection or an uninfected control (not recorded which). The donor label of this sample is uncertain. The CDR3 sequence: CASSLALREEKLFF. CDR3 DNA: TGTGCCAGCAGCTTAGCGCTCAGGGAAGAAAAACTGTTTTTT.